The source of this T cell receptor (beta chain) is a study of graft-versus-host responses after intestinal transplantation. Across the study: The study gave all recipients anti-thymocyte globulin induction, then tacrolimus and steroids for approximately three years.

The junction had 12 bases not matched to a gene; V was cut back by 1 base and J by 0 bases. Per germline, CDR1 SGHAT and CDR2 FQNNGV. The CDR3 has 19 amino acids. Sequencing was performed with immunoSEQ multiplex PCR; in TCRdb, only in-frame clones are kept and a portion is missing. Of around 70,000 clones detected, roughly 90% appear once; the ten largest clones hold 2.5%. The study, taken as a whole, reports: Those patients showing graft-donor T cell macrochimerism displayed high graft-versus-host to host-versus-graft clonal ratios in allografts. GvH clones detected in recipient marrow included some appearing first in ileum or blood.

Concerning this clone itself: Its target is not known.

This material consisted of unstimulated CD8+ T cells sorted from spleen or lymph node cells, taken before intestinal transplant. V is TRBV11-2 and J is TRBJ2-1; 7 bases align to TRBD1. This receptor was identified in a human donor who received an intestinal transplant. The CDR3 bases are TGTGCCAGCAGCTTAGCCCCACAGGGGTGGAGGCCCTCCTACAATGAGCAGTTCTTC. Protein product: CASSLAPQGWRPSYNEQFF.